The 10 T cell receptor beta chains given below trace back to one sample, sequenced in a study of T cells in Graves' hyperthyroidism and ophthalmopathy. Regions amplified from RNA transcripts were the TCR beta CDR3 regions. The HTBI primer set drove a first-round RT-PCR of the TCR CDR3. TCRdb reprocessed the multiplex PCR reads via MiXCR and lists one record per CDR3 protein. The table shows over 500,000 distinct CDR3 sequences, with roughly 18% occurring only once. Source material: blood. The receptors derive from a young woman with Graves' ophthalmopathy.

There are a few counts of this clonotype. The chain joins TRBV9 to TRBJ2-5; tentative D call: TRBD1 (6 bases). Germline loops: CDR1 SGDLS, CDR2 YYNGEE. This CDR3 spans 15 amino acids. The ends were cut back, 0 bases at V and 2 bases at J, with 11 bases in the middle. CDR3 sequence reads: CASSVVGTGQETQYF. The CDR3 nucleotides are TGTGCCAGCAGCGTAGTCGGCACAGGGCAAGAGACCCAGTACTTC.

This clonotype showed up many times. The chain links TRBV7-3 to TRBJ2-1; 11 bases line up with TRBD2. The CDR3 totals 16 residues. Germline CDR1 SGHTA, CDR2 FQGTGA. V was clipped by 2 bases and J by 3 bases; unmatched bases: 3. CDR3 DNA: TGTGCCAGCAGCTTATTTGGGACTAGCGGCTACAATGAGCAGTTCTTC. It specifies CASSLFGTSGYNEQFF. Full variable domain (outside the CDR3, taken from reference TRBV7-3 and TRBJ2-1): GAGVSQTPSNKVTEKGKYVELRCDPISGHTALYWYRQSLGQGPEFLIYFQGTGAADDSGLPNDRFFAVRPEGSVSTLKIQRTERGDSAVYLCASSLFGTSGYNEQFFGPGTRLTVL.

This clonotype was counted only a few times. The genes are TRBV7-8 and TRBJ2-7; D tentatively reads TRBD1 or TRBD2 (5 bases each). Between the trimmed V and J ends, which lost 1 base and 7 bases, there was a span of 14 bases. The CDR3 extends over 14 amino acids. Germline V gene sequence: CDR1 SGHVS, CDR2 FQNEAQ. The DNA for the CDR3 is TGTGCCAGCAGCTTAGGAGGGGCCTTGGAGGAGCAGTACTTC. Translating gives CASSLGGALEEQYF.

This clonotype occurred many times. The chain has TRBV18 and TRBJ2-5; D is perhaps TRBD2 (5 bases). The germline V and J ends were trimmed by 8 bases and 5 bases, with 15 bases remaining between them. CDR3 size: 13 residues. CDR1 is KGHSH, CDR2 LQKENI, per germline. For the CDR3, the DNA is TGTGCCAGCACTAGAGGGATCCAGGAGACCCAGTACTTC. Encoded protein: CASTRGIQETQYF. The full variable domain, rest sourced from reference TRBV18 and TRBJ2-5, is NAGVMQNPRHLVRRRGQEARLRCSPMKGHSHVYWYRQLPEEGLKFMVYLQKENIIDESGMPKERFSAEFPKEGPSILRIQQVVRGDSAAYFCASTRGIQETQYFGPGTRLLVL.

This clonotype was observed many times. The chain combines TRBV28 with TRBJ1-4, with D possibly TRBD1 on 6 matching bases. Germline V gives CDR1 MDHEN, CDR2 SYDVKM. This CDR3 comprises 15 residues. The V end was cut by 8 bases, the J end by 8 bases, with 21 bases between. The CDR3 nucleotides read TGTGCCAGCCGCCCCCCGGAGGGTACAGGGGAAAAACTGTTTTTT. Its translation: CASRPPEGTGEKLFF.

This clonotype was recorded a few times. The CDR3 nucleotides are TGTGCCAGCAACGACAGGGGTATGAACACTGAAGCTTTCTTT. This sequence encodes CASNDRGMNTEAFF. The chain recombines TRBV6-1 with TRBJ1-1, with 8 bases that match TRBD1. The CDR3 is 14 amino acids. In germline, CDR1 is MNHNS, CDR2 SASEGT. V was clipped by 7 bases and J by 0 bases; unmatched bases: 4.

The CDR3 DNA reads as TGCAGTGCTTCGGACAGGATCGGGGCCAACGTCCTGACTTTC. Protein: CSASDRIGANVLTF. V is TRBV20-1 and J is TRBJ2-6; 7 bases agree with TRBD1. The V gene's germline CDR1 is DFQATT and CDR2 SNEGSKA (reference sequence). The CDR3 contains 14 residues. After removal of 5 bases from V and 4 bases from J, the junction contained 5 bases not matched to a gene.

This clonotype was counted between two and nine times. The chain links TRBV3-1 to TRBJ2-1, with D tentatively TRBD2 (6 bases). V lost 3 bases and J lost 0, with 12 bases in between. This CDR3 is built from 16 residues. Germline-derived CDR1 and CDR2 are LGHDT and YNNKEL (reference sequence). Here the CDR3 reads CASSQAGPSSYNEQFF. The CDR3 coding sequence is TGTGCCAGCAGCCAGGCGGGACCGAGCTCCTACAATGAGCAGTTCTTC.

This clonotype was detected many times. The CDR3 nucleotides read TGTGCCAGCAGCCTAGCGGGCAGTCGAAATGAGCAGTTCTTC. This encodes CASSLAGSRNEQFF. The V call is TRBV6-1, the J call TRBJ2-1; 8 bases fit TRBD2. Germline values: CDR1 MNHNS, CDR2 SASEGT. With V trimmed by 6 bases and J by 7 bases, 8 bases remained unmatched. The CDR3 covers 14 residues.

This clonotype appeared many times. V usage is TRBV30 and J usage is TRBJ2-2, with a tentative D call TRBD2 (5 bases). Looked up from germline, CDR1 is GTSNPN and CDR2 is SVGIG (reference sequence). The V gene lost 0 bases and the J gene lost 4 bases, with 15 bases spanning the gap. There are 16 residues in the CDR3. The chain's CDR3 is CAWSVRGSLATGELFF. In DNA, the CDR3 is TGTGCCTGGAGTGTACGGGGTAGCCTTGCCACCGGGGAGCTGTTTTTT.